This paragraph reports one T cell receptor (beta chain). The germline gives CDR1 LNHNV, CDR2 YYDKDF (reference sequence). This CDR3 contains 16 residues. V lost 0 bases to trimming and J lost 4 bases, with 10 bases between them. The data were obtained in a study of control samples from healthy donors and cancer patients. The data were produced by immunoSEQ multiplex PCR, yet TCRdb's version contains in-frame clones alone and is incomplete. Here the sample spans over 45,000 clones, around 90% being singletons. Sequenced: PBMCs. This TCR came from a man aged 30-40 years with colorectal cancer. The V gene is TRBV15, the J gene TRBJ1-6; D unclear. The CDR3 region is CATSRDVTDYNSPLHF. As DNA, the CDR3 is TGTGCCACCAGCAGAGATGTGACGGATTATAATTCACCCCTCCACTTT.